Below, one TCR beta chain is given with its context. This entry belongs to a study of cytomegalovirus exposure and HLA in healthy donors. Germline-derived CDR1 and CDR2 are SGHAT and FQNNGV. Germline trimming cut 4 bases from V and 4 bases from J; bases unmatched to any gene: 3. The CDR3 covers 15 residues. Sequencing was performed with immunoSEQ multiplex PCR; in TCRdb, only in-frame clones are kept and a portion is missing. The sample yields roughly 120,000 clones, 70% to 90% seen once. The chain recombines TRBV11-2 with TRBJ2-3, with TRBD2 identical over 12 bases. Input material: PBMCs. This clonotype was sampled from a man younger than 35 in good health and CMV-seronegative. The CDR3 region has the DNA TGTGCCAGCAGCTATTCTAGCGGGGGGGCAGATACGCAGTATTTT. This codes for CASSYSSGGADTQYF.